This TCR beta chain originates from a study of CD8+CD57+ T cells in acquired aplastic anemia. The CDR3 is 14 amino acids. Germline CDR1 is SGHTA and CDR2 is FQGNSA. Genomic DNA provided the template from which TCR beta VDJ and CDR3 profiles were obtained. TCRdb re-analysed the reads in MiXCR, keeping a single row per CDR3 protein. The repertoire holds around 400,000 distinct CDR3 sequences, with just under 70% as singletons. This clonotype originated in a human donor in good health, serving as a control. V usage is TRBV7-2 and J usage is TRBJ1-5, with D perhaps matching TRBD1 (8 bases). The DNA end is a closer match to TRBJ2-3, so the J assignment may be wrong. The sample consisted of sorted CD4+, CD8+, or CD8+CD57+ T cells (not recorded which) from PBMCs. The CDR3 protein is CASSSQGGYQAQYF. DNA for the CDR3: TGTGCCAGCAGCTCACAGGGGGGGTATCAGGCCCAGTATTTT.